The following is a TCR beta chain sequence with its context. It was with a sample-barcoded 5' primer and a J-beta primer mix that a second PCR of roughly 7 to 11 cycles was run. TCRdb passed the 5' RACE reads through MiXCR, listing each CDR3 protein once. The sample includes 710,000 or so distinct CDR3 sequences, about 30% seen only once; the top ten take 15%. The sample originates from a study of blood T cells in healthy people across ages. Germline CDR1 is SGHTA and CDR2 is FQGNSA. This CDR3 is built from 14 residues. The receptor was isolated from an elderly woman in good health. The chain has TRBV7-2 and TRBJ2-4; tentative D call: TRBD1 (5 bases). The DNA end favors TRBJ2-5, so the J call may be wrong. What was sequenced was blood. CDR3 region: CASSLRRQKETQYF. DNA of the CDR3: TGTGCCAGCAGCTTACGTAGACAGAAAGAGACCCAGTACTTC.